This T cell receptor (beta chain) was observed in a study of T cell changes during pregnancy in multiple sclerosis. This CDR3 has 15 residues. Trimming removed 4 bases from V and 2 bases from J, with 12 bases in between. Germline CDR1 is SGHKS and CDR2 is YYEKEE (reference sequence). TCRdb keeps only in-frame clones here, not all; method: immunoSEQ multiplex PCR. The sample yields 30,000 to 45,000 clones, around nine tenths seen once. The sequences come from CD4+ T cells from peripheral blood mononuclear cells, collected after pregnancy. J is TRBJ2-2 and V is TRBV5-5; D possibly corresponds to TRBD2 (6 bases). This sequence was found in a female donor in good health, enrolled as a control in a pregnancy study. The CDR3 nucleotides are TGTGCCAGCAGCGTTGGAGGGGCTAACACCGGGGAGCTGTTTTTT. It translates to CASSVGGANTGELFF.